This TCR beta chain was recovered during a study of T cells after yellow fever vaccination. Study findings and constraints: Overlap between CD4 and CD8 compartments was detected for a small share of clonotypes. Weaker, the secondary response had a peak occurring faster, on day 5 versus 15.

UMIs were added to TCR cDNA along with a universal primer site when it was made by 5'RACE template switching. TCRdb processed the 5' RACE reads anew with MiXCR; each CDR3 protein has one entry. The data show hundreds of thousands of distinct CDR3 sequences, with 9% to 15% seen just once and around 14% held by the top ten. This clonotype was detected a few times. No antigen is known for it. J lost 5 bases, V lost 4 bases, and 9 bases had no gene match. The CDR3 extends over 15 amino acids. CDR1 SGHTA and CDR2 FQGNSA come from the germline V gene. The rearrangement uses TRBV7-2 and TRBJ2-5, with 8 bases that match TRBD1. The sequencing here drew on PBMCs, taken on the day of the yellow fever booster vaccination. The sequence derives from a man aged 30-40 years who received the YFV17D yellow fever vaccine. Here the CDR3 DNA reads TGTGCCAGCAGCTCACAGGGGGGAGTAAGGGAGACCCAGTACTTC. Translated: CASSSQGGVRETQYF.